The rows below give T cell receptor beta chains drawn from one sample of a study of shared clonotypes between healthy human individuals. Method: immunoSEQ multiplex PCR; TCRdb's copy keeps in-frame clones and lacks some. The table lists about 2.4 million clones, 90% to 95% of them singletons. Sequenced sample: naive CD4+ T cells from PBMCs. The receptor source for this set is a man between 18 and 35 years old in good health. Some clones in this sample may be carry-over from other donors' samples. Each CDR3 is given without its conserved first and last residue.

TRBJ2-7 | TRBV10-3 | AIKTSGSWEQY
TRBJ1-2 | TRBV27 | ASSGIGSLRANYGYT
TRBJ2-5 | TRBV5-1 | ASSFLAGPQETQY
TRBJ1-5 | TRBV28 | ASRPTGGDQPQH
TRBJ1-4 | TRBV29-1 | SVVQSDGAKLF
TRBJ1-2 | TRBV10-3 | AISSSDKPGDGYT
TRBJ2-7 | TRBV29-1 | SVEKGGSYEQY
TRBJ1-2 | TRBV6-5 | ASRDSVDYGYT
TRBJ2-2 | TRBV9 | ASSSSGRGTGELF
TRBJ2-1 | TRBV28 | ASSSQDGGPLGEQF
TRBJ2-5 | TRBV7-2 | ASSLEVGARETQY
TRBJ2-5 | TRBV21-1 | ASRPTSGLDKETQY
TRBJ2-1 | TRBV19 | ASSKSDTYNEQF
TRBJ1-2 | TRBV10-3 | AISDYRGAGGYT
TRBJ2-1 | TRBV19 | ASRPRDRDYNEQF
TRBJ2-5 | TRBV27 | ASRPTSGRSTQY
TRBJ2-1 | TRBV19 | ASSPQGGSSYNEQF
TRBJ2-1 | TRBV11-2 | ASSLGRQANEQF
TRBJ1-4 | TRBV5-1 | ASSLVQGNEKLF
TRBJ1-1 | TRBV2 | ASIVGRLGAF
TRBJ2-7 | TRBV28 | ASSLGGTATYEQY
TRBJ2-7 | TRBV28 | ASSSNAGTEAYEQY
TRBJ2-5 | TRBV5-6 | ASSLVRGSQETQY
TRBJ2-2 | TRBV7-2 | ASSSRPGETGELF
TRBJ2-5 | TRBV28 | ASSLMETQY
TRBJ1-2 | TRBV5-6 | ASAGANYGYT
TRBJ2-3 | TRBV5-4 | ASSEAGGTQY
TRBJ2-1 | TRBV9 | ASSSGGYNEQF
TRBJ2-7 | TRBV5-4 | ASSLAGVYEQY
TRBJ2-7 | TRBV11-1 | ASSFGGRGVPYEQY
NA | TRBV6-1 | ASSVEGYEQY
TRBJ2-1 | TRBV18 | ASSPPSNNEQF
TRBJ2-7 | TRBV25-1 | ASSGYRQASYEQY
TRBJ1-3 | TRBV6-1 | ASTRAGNTIY
TRBJ2-5 | TRBV4-1 | ASSRTLAGVGETQY
TRBJ2-1 | TRBV6-1 | ASSIDRFNEQF
TRBJ2-5 | TRBV19 | ASSIVGRVETQY
TRBJ1-4 | TRBV25-1 | ASSEGEKLF
TRBJ2-7 | TRBV2 | ASSESRQGYEQY
TRBJ2-7 | TRBV29-1 | SFRTTNYEQY